This T cell receptor beta chain comes out of a study of blood T cell repertoires in COVID-19. Turning to the study itself: Both acute and convalescent COVID-19 samples were obtained from the United States, Italy and Spain. Sources were T cells, B-cell-depleted T cells, or PBMCs; the material itself was cDNA or gDNA.

The CDR3 sequence is 15 residues long. Unmatched junction bases numbered 11, after V lost 5 bases and J lost 6 bases. From germline, CDR1 is MDHEN and CDR2 SYDVKM. In the study's own analysis: Amplification of reference gene primers provided the estimated nucleated cell counts. The data were produced by immunoSEQ multiplex PCR, yet TCRdb's version contains in-frame clones alone and is incomplete. The DNA gave D and trimming, while V, J and clone size come from that table. The table records fewer than 350,000 clones, 85% of them present only once. The specimen was peripheral blood. This chain links TRBV28 with TRBJ1-2; 8 nucleotides match TRBD1. The sequence was collected from a woman aged 45-65 years with active or convalescent COVID-19. CDR3 DNA sequence: TGTGCCAGCAGTACGGCAGGGGGCTTTTCAGATGGCTACACCTTC. Encoded protein: CASSTAGGFSDGYTF.